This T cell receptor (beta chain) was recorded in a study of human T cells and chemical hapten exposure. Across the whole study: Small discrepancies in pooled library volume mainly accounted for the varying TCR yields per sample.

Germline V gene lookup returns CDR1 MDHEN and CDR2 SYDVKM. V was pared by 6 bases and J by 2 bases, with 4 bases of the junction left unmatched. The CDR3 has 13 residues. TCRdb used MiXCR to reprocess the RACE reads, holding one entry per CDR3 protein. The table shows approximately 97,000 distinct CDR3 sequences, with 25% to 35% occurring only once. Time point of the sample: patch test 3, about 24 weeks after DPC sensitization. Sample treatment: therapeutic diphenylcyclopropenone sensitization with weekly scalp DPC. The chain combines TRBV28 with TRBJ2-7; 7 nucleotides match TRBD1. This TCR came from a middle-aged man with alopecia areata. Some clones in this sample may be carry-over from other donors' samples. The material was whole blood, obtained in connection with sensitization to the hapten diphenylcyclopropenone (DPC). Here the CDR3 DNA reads TGTGCCAGCAGCCGGGGACAGACCTACGAGCAGTACTTC. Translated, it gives CASSRGQTYEQYF.